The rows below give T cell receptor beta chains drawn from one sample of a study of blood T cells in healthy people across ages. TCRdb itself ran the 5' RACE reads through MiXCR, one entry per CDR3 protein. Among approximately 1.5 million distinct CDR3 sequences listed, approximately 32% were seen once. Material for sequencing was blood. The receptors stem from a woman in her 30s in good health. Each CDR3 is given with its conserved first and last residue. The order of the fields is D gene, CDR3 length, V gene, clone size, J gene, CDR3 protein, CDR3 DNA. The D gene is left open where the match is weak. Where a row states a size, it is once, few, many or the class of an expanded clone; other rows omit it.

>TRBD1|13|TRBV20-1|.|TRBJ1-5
CSASLQGNQPQHF
TGCAGTGCTAGTTTACAGGGGAATCAGCCCCAGCATTTT
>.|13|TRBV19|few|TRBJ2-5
CASPWDLEETQYF
TGTGCCAGTCCTTGGGACTTGGAGGAGACCCAGTACTTC
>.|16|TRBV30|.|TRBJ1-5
CAWSVLGRGVNQPQHF
TGTGCCTGGAGTGTACTCGGCAGGGGAGTTAATCAGCCCCAGCATTTT
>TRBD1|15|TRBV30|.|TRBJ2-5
CAWSARDRAEETQYF
TGTGCCTGGAGCGCCCGGGACAGGGCGGAGGAGACCCAGTACTTC
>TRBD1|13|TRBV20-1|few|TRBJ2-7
CSANDRGRYEQYF
TGCAGTGCAAATGACAGGGGGCGTTACGAGCAGTACTTC
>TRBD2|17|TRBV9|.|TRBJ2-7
CTSSPGLAGPPSYEQYF
TGTACCAGCAGCCCGGGACTAGCGGGGCCTCCGTCCTACGAGCAGTACTTC
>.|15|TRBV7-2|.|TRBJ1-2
CASSLTLFGSNGYTF
TGTGCCAGCAGCTTAACGCTCTTTGGGTCGAATGGCTACACCTTC
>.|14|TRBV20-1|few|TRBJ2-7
CSARAWDRSYEQYF
TGCAGTGCTAGGGCCTGGGACCGCTCCTACGAGCAGTACTTC
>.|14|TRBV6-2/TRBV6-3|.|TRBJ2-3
CASSYQEGADTQYF
TGTGCCAGCAGTTACCAGGAGGGGGCAGATACGCAGTATTTT
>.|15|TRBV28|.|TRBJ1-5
CASSEPSEGGQPQHF
TGTGCCAGCAGCGAACCATCGGAGGGTGGTCAGCCCCAGCATTTT
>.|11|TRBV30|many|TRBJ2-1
CAWIKPSEQFF
TGTGCCTGGATCAAGCCCAGTGAGCAGTTCTTC
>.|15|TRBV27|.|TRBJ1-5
CASSFRRDGNQPQHF
TGTGCCAGCAGTTTTAGAAGGGATGGCAATCAGCCCCAGCATTTT
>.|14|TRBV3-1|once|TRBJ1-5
CASSQRQAGQPQHF
TGTGCCAGCAGCCAGAGACAGGCCGGACAGCCCCAGCATTTT
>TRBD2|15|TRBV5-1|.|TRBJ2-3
CASSFGGASRDTQYF
TGCGCCAGCAGCTTCGGGGGGGCGAGCAGGGATACGCAGTATTTT
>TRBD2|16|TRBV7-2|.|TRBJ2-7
CASSLAGSGSSYEQYF
TGTGCCAGCAGCTTAGCAGGAAGCGGGAGCTCCTACGAGCAGTACTTC
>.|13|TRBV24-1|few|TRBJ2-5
CATGDEGAETQYF
TGTGCCACCGGGGACGAGGGAGCGGAGACCCAGTACTTC
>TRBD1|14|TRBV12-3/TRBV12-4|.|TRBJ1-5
CAGSPTGGSQPQHF
TGTGCCGGCAGTCCCACAGGGGGCAGTCAGCCCCAGCATTTT
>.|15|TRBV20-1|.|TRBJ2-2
CSARASGHYTGELFF
TGCAGTGCTAGAGCCTCGGGACACTACACCGGGGAGCTGTTTTTT
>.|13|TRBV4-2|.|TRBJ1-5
CASSQGVDRPQHF
TGTGCCAGCAGCCAAGGAGTAGATCGGCCCCAGCATTTT
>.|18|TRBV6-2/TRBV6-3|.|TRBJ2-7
CASSPIENLWGSYNEQYF
TGTGCCAGCAGTCCCATTGAAAATTTGTGGGGTTCCTACAATGAGCAGTACTTC
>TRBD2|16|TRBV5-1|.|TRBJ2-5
CASSPGLAGGAETQYF
TGCGCCAGCAGCCCCGGCCTAGCGGGAGGTGCAGAGACCCAGTACTTC
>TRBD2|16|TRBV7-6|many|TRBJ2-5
CASSPRGLAGEETQYF
TGTGCCAGCAGCCCTCGCGGACTAGCGGGGGAAGAGACCCAGTACTTC
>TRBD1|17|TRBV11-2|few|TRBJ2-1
CASSLVAGGLSYNEQFF
TGTGCCAGCAGCTTAGTCGCAGGGGGCCTCTCCTACAATGAGCAGTTCTTC
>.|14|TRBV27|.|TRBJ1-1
CASSVGGLYTEAFF
TGTGCCAGCAGTGTCGGGGGCCTGTACACTGAAGCTTTCTTT
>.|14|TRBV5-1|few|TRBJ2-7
CASSLNRAVDEQYF
TGCGCCAGCAGCTTGAACAGGGCAGTCGACGAGCAGTACTTC
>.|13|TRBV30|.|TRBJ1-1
CAWKFGGEAEAFF
TGTGCCTGGAAATTTGGGGGAGAGGCTGAAGCTTTCTTT
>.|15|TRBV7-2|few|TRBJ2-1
CASSYRDPSYNEQFF
TGTGCCAGCAGCTATAGGGACCCTTCCTACAATGAGCAGTTCTTC
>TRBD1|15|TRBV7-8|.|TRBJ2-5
CVSSPPGQGGETQYF
TGTGTCAGCAGCCCCCCGGGACAGGGAGGAGAGACCCAGTACTTC
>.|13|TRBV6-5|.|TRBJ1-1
CASSYGSYTEAFF
TGTGCCAGCAGTTACGGGTCGTACACTGAAGCTTTCTTT
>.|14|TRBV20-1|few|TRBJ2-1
CSALVFNSYNEQFF
TGCAGTGCTCTGGTATTCAACTCCTACAATGAGCAGTTCTTC
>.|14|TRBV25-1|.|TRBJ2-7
CASSEDEGAYEQYF
TGTGCCAGCAGTGAAGACGAGGGCGCCTACGAGCAGTACTTC
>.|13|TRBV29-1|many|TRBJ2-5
CSVAPGVGETQYF
TGCAGCGTCGCACCGGGGGTGGGAGAGACCCAGTACTTC
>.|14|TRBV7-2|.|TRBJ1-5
CAGGGPGDNQPQHF
TGTGCCGGAGGGGGACCGGGAGATAATCAGCCCCAGCATTTT
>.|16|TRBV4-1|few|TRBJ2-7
CASSQFQTSAGREQYF
TGCGCCAGCAGCCAATTCCAGACCAGTGCGGGGCGGGAGCAGTACTTC
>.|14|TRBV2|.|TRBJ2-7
CASRAEIGPYEQYF
TGTGCCAGCAGGGCGGAAATCGGCCCGTACGAGCAGTACTTC
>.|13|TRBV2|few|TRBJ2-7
CASRKDKTYEQYF
TGTGCCAGCAGAAAGGACAAGACCTACGAGCAGTACTTC
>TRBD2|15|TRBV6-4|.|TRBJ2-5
CASSERELLQETQYF
TGTGCCAGCAGTGAGCGGGAGCTACTTCAAGAGACCCAGTACTTC
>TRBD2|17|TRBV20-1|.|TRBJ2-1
CSAMGQTSGGPPDEQFF
TGCAGTGCTATGGGCCAGACTAGCGGAGGGCCCCCGGATGAGCAGTTCTTC
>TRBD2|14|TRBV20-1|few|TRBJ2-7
CSGLGWEGLYEQYF
TGCAGTGGACTAGGGTGGGAGGGCCTTTACGAGCAGTACTTC
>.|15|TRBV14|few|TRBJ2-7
CASSQEQGLIDEQYF
TGTGCCAGCAGCCAAGAACAGGGACTGATCGACGAGCAGTACTTC
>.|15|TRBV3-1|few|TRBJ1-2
CASSQGTASNYGYTF
TGTGCCAGCAGCCAAGGGACAGCTTCTAACTATGGCTACACCTTC
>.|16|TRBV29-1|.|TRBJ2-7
CSVAFLIGGTAYEQYF
TGCAGCGTTGCATTTCTTATTGGGGGGACAGCTTACGAGCAGTACTTC
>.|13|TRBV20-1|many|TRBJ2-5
CSARVGEGETQYF
TGCAGTGCTAGGGTTGGGGAAGGCGAGACCCAGTACTTC
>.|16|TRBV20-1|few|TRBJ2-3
CSARPRGGPFSDTQYF
TGCAGTGCTAGACCACGTGGCGGCCCCTTCTCAGATACGCAGTATTTT